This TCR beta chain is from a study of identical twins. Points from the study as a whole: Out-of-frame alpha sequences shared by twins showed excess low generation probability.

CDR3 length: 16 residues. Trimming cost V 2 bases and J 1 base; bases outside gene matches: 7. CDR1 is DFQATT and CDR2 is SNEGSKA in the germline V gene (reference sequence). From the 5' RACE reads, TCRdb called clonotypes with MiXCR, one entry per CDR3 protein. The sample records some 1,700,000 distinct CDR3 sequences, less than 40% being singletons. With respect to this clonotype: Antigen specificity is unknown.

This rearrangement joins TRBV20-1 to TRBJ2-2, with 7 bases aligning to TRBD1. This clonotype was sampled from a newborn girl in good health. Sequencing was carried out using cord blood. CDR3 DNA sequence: TGCAGTGCTAGACCTTTGAGGACAGGGAACACCGGGGAGCTGTTTTTT. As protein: CSARPLRTGNTGELFF.